This TCR beta chain was found in a study of cytomegalovirus exposure and HLA in healthy donors. Germline V gives CDR1 MDHEN, CDR2 SYDVKM. Deletions cut 6 bases from V and 3 bases from J, with 11 bases between. The CDR3 has 13 amino acids. Remarks on this clone: No antigen is known for it.

PCR primers comprised 60 Vbeta and 13 Jbeta primers. TCRdb's copy holds only in-frame clones and misses some; the assay was immunoSEQ multiplex PCR. The sample has some 120,000 clones, 75% to 80% seen once. General study points: Fewer N-insertions (relative to the roughly 660-donor mean) were reportedly seen in an Asian-associated ancestry cluster in a later analysis.

The sequence was collected from a middle-aged woman in good health and CMV-seronegative. The chain uses TRBV28 and TRBJ1-2; D not certain. The sequencing input was PBMCs. CDR3 nucleotide sequence: TGTGCCAGCAGACTAGACCAATACTATGGCTACACCTTC. The encoded protein is CASRLDQYYGYTF.